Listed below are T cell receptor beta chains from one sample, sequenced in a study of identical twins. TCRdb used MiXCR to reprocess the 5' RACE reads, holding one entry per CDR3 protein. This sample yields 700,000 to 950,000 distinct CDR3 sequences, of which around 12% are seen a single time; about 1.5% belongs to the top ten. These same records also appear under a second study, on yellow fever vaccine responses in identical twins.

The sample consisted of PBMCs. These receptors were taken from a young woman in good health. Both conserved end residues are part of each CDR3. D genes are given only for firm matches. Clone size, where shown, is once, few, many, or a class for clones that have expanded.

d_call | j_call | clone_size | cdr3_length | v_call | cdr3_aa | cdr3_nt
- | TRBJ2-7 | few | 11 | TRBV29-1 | CSVQLNYEQYF | TGCAGCGTTCAGCTGAACTACGAGCAGTACTTC
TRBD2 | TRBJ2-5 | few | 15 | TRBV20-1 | CSAARLAGGRETQYF | TGCAGTGCTGCCAGACTAGCGGGGGGGAGGGAGACCCAGTACTTC
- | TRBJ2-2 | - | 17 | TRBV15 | CATSRGRESGRGGELFF | TGTGCCACCAGCAGAGGCCGGGAAAGCGGGCGCGGCGGGGAGCTGTTTTTT
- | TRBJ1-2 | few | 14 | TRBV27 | CASSPTASRDGYTF | TGTGCCAGCAGCCCAACTGCCAGCAGGGACGGCTACACCTTC
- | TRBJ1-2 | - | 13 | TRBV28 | CASRLPFRQDYTF | TGTGCCAGCAGGCTCCCGTTCAGACAGGACTACACCTTC
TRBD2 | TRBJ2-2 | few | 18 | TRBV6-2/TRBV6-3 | CASSYSNSGGPNTGELFF | TGTGCCAGCAGTTACTCGAACAGCGGGGGGCCAAACACCGGGGAGCTGTTTTTT
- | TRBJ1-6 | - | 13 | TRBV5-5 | CASSLTDNSPLHF | TGTGCCAGCAGCTTGACGGATAATTCACCCCTCCACTTT
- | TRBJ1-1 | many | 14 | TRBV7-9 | CASSLAVGVTEAFF | TGTGCCAGCAGCTTAGCCGTGGGGGTTACTGAAGCTTTCTTT
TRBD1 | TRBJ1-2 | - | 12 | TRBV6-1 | CAGQGFLLGYTF | TGTGCCGGACAGGGGTTCCTATTGGGCTACACCTTC
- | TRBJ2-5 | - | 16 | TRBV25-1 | CASSDKENTGMETQYF | TGTGCCAGCAGTGATAAAGAAAATACCGGTATGGAGACCCAGTACTTC
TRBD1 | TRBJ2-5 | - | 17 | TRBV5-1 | CASSLDPRTGGLETQYF | TGCGCCAGCAGCTTGGATCCCCGGACAGGGGGCTTGGAGACCCAGTACTTC
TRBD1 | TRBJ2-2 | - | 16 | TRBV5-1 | CASSPTTGGGTGELFF | TGCGCCAGCAGCCCCACGACAGGGGGCGGAACCGGGGAGCTGTTTTTT
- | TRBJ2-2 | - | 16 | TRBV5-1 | CASSLDGQSNTGELFF | TGCGCCAGCAGCTTGGATGGACAGTCTAACACCGGGGAGCTGTTTTTT